Listed below are T cell receptor beta chains from one sample, sequenced in a study of shared clonotypes between healthy human individuals. Clones were read by immunoSEQ multiplex PCR, and TCRdb kept only the in-frame ones, dropping some. The sample includes about 1.1 million clones, 70% to 80% of them seen just once. The sequenced material came from memory CD4+ T cells from PBMCs. The receptors shown here come from a man between 18 and 29 years old in good health. Some clones in this sample may be carry-over from other donors' samples. CDR3s include the opening cysteine and the closing phenylalanine or tryptophan. A D gene is named only where the DNA matches it firmly. Size is stated for part of the rows, as once, few or many counts, or as a class when the clone is expanded.

v_gene	j_gene	abundance	d_gene	CDR3aa	CDR3nt
TRBV10-2	TRBJ2-4	once	-	CASRGTPGRDIQYF	TGCGCCAGCAGGGGGACTCCGGGAAGGGACATTCAGTACTTC
TRBV7-8	TRBJ1-1	-	-	CASSLRARGNTEAFF	TGTGCCAGCAGCTTAAGGGCGCGGGGAAACACTGAAGCTTTCTTT
TRBV7-3	TRBJ2-2	many	-	CASSWGVNTGELFF	TGTGCCAGCAGCTGGGGAGTTAACACCGGGGAGCTGTTTTTT
TRBV7-3	TRBJ2-7	-	-	CASSFRPGSYEQYF	TGTGCCAGCAGCTTCAGGCCAGGCTCCTACGAGCAGTACTTC
TRBV6-1	TRBJ2-3	-	-	CAGVQTGADTQYF	TGTGCCGGGGTCCAGACAGGAGCAGATACGCAGTATTTT
TRBV15	TRBJ1-2	-	TRBD1	CATSRGQGGYGYTF	TGTGCCACCAGCAGGGGACAGGGGGGCTATGGCTACACCTTC
TRBV19	TRBJ1-5	-	-	CASSIGREAPQHF	TGTGCCAGTAGTATAGGCAGGGAAGCGCCCCAGCATTTT
TRBV5-6	TRBJ1-1	-	-	CASSLAPAGVEAFF	TGTGCCAGCAGCTTGGCACCGGCCGGGGTTGAAGCTTTCTTT
TRBV11-1	TRBJ1-2	once	-	CASSLSGDGSGYTF	TGTGCCAGCAGCTTATCAGGGGACGGCAGCGGCTACACCTTC
TRBV18	TRBJ2-1	-	TRBD2	CASSPPGLAGGYNEQFF	TGTGCCAGCTCACCACCGGGACTAGCGGGAGGGTACAATGAGCAGTTCTTC
TRBV10-3	TRBJ1-3	-	TRBD1	CASRGQGSGNTIYF	TGTGCCTCGAGGGGGCAGGGCTCTGGAAACACCATATATTTT
TRBV30	TRBJ2-7	-	TRBD1	CAWRTGTVGYEQYF	TGTGCCTGGAGAACCGGGACAGTTGGATACGAGCAGTACTTC
TRBV2	TRBJ2-1	-	TRBD2	CASSEGLAGKQFF	TGTGCCAGCAGTGAGGGACTAGCGGGAAAGCAGTTCTTC
TRBV28	TRBJ2-7	-	TRBD2	CASSLLAGGGEQYF	TGTGCCAGCAGTTTACTAGCGGGAGGGGGCGAGCAGTACTTC
TRBV9	TRBJ1-4	once	TRBD1	CASSVTTGRAGGEKLFF	TGTGCCAGCAGCGTAACAACAGGGAGGGCAGGGGGTGAAAAACTGTTTTTT
TRBV7-7	TRBJ2-1	-	TRBD2	CASSPRGGIYNEQFF	TGTGCCAGCAGCCCTCGGGGGGGGATTTACAATGAGCAGTTCTTC
TRBV6-5	TRBJ2-7	-	TRBD1	CASRVDRALLYEQYF	TGTGCCAGCAGAGTGGACAGGGCCTTACTCTACGAGCAGTACTTC
TRBV10-3	TRBJ2-1	many	-	CAISGSGTSYNEQFF	TGTGCCATCAGTGGTAGCGGTACATCCTACAATGAGCAGTTCTTC
TRBV6-5	TRBJ2-1	-	-	CASSYSGANEQFF	TGTGCCAGCAGTTACTCGGGGGCGAATGAGCAGTTCTTC
TRBV27	TRBJ1-5	-	-	CASSPSGGPQHF	TGTGCCAGCAGTCCCTCAGGTGGGCCCCAGCATTTT
TRBV5-5	TRBJ1-2	-	-	CASSLDRANYGYTF	TGTGCCAGCAGCTTGGACCGGGCCAACTATGGCTACACCTTC
TRBV7-3	TRBJ2-1	once	-	CASSSPDRYNEQFF	TGTGCCAGCAGCTCCCCGGACAGATACAATGAGCAGTTCTTC
TRBV5-4	TRBJ1-4	few	-	CASGWGNGKLFF	TGTGCCAGTGGGTGGGGAAACGGGAAACTGTTTTTT
TRBV6-6	TRBJ2-7	-	TRBD1	CASRPSGGAYEQYF	TGTGCCAGCAGACCCTCAGGGGGCGCCTACGAGCAGTACTTC
TRBV5-4	TRBJ2-4	-	TRBD1	CASSLGPPGQGIYIQYF	TGTGCCAGCAGCTTGGGGCCCCCGGGACAGGGGATATACATTCAGTACTTC
TRBV18	TRBJ2-2	-	-	CASSPMDITNTGELFF	TGTGCCAGCTCACCAATGGACATCACGAACACCGGGGAGCTGTTTTTT
TRBV18	TRBJ2-1	-	-	CASSPRVELLEQFF	TGTGCCAGCTCACCACGCGTCGAGCTTCTTGAGCAGTTCTTC
TRBV5-4	TRBJ2-4	few	-	CASSLPARGVRNIQYF	TGTGCCAGCAGCTTGCCGGCCAGGGGCGTTAGAAACATTCAGTACTTC
TRBV29-1	TRBJ2-1	-	-	CSVERSSGNSYNEQFF	TGCAGCGTTGAGCGTTCGAGCGGCAATTCCTACAATGAGCAGTTCTTC
TRBV27	TRBJ2-7	-	TRBD2	CASRDLAGSYEQYF	TGTGCCAGCCGAGATCTAGCGGGTTCCTACGAGCAGTACTTC
TRBV21-1	TRBJ2-3	-	-	CASSKDKGTDTQYF	TGTGCCAGCAGCAAAGATAAGGGCACAGATACGCAGTATTTT
TRBV7-2	TRBJ1-2	-	-	CASSPFQGRGTNYGYTF	TGTGCCAGCAGCCCCTTCCAGGGCCGCGGAACTAACTATGGCTACACCTTC
TRBV6-1	TRBJ1-5	once	TRBD1	CASGTGGYQPQHF	TGTGCCAGTGGGACAGGGGGATATCAGCCCCAGCATTTT
TRBV30	TRBJ2-2	once	TRBD2	CASEGGLAGTGELFF	TGTGCCTCGGAGGGGGGGCTAGCGGGAACCGGGGAGCTGTTTTTT
TRBV5-1	TRBJ2-7	-	-	CASSLEGGLYEQYF	TGCGCCAGCAGCTTGGAGGGGGGGCTATACGAGCAGTACTTC
TRBV2	TRBJ2-7	-	TRBD2	CASRRTSGSGHEQYF	TGTGCCAGCCGGAGGACTAGCGGGAGTGGCCACGAGCAGTACTTC
TRBV29-1	TRBJ2-7	-	TRBD2	CSVAPGLAGGYEQYF	TGCAGCGTTGCCCCTGGACTAGCGGGGGGCTACGAGCAGTACTTC
TRBV5-8	TRBJ2-4	-	-	CASSWDRDIQYF	TGTGCCAGCAGCTGGGATCGGGACATTCAGTACTTC
TRBV29-1	TRBJ1-2	once	TRBD1	CSVTTGGNSGYTF	TGCAGCGTCACGACAGGGGGAAACTCGGGATACACCTTC
TRBV30	TRBJ2-1	-	-	CAWRREPRYNEQFF	TGTGCCTGGAGAAGGGAACCCAGATACAATGAGCAGTTCTTC
TRBV9	TRBJ2-7	few	-	CASSADGDTIYEQYF	TGTGCCAGCAGCGCCGATGGGGACACCATCTACGAGCAGTACTTC
TRBV2	TRBJ2-7	-	TRBD2	CASSDWRESHEQYF	TGTGCCAGCAGTGATTGGCGGGAGAGCCACGAGCAGTACTTC
TRBV10-3	TRBJ2-6	-	TRBD1	CAISATRDSISYSGANVLTF	TGTGCCATCAGTGCGACCCGGGACAGCATATCCTACTCTGGGGCCAACGTCCTGACTTTC
TRBV23-1	TRBJ1-4	-	TRBD1	CASTLGSEFSRDSFLATNEKLFF	TGCGCCAGCACCCTTGGATCGGAATTCAGCCGGGACAGCTTCCTTGCAACTAATGAAAAACTGTTTTTT
TRBV7-2	TRBJ2-3	-	-	CASSLAGSSTDTQYF	TGTGCCAGCAGCTTAGCGGGATCGAGCACAGATACGCAGTATTTT
TRBV19	TRBJ2-3	-	TRBD2	CASSPGTSRRTQYF	TGTGCCAGTAGTCCCGGGACTAGCAGACGTACGCAGTATTTT
TRBV9	TRBJ1-3	few	-	CASSVAGSGNTIYF	TGTGCCAGCAGCGTAGCGGGCAGTGGAAACACCATATATTTT
TRBV19	TRBJ1-1	-	-	CASSIGGSQNTEAFF	TGTGCCAGTAGTATAGGCGGCTCTCAGAACACTGAAGCTTTCTTT
TRBV28	TRBJ2-7	once	-	CASSFKSDRPSYEQYF	TGTGCCAGCAGTTTCAAATCGGACCGACCCTCCTACGAGCAGTACTTC
TRBV11-1	TRBJ1-6	-	-	CASSQDGDYNSPLHF	TGTGCCAGCAGCCAGGACGGAGACTATAATTCACCCCTCCACTTT
TRBV11-3	TRBJ1-1	-	-	CASSFSGVNTEAFF	TGTGCCAGCAGCTTTTCGGGGGTGAACACTGAAGCTTTCTTT
TRBV27	TRBJ2-2	-	-	CASSFLSGELFF	TGTGCCAGCAGTTTCCTCTCCGGGGAGCTGTTTTTT
TRBV7-8	TRBJ1-2	-	TRBD1	CASSVLGQGGKGYTF	TGTGCCAGCAGCGTCCTAGGACAGGGGGGGAAAGGCTACACCTTC
TRBV2	TRBJ1-1	-	TRBD1	CASKDRGLEAFF	TGTGCCAGCAAGGACAGGGGGCTTGAAGCTTTCTTT
TRBV2	TRBJ1-1	once	TRBD1	CASSLNRGTEAFF	TGTGCCAGCAGTCTGAACAGGGGAACTGAAGCTTTCTTT
TRBV28	TRBJ1-4	-	-	CASSLSGTGANEKLFF	TGTGCCAGCAGTTTATCTGGGACTGGGGCTAATGAAAAACTGTTTTTT
TRBV4-3	TRBJ2-7	once	TRBD1	CASSQTGTGTRYEQYF	TGCGCCAGCAGCCAGACTGGGACAGGGACCCGCTACGAGCAGTACTTC